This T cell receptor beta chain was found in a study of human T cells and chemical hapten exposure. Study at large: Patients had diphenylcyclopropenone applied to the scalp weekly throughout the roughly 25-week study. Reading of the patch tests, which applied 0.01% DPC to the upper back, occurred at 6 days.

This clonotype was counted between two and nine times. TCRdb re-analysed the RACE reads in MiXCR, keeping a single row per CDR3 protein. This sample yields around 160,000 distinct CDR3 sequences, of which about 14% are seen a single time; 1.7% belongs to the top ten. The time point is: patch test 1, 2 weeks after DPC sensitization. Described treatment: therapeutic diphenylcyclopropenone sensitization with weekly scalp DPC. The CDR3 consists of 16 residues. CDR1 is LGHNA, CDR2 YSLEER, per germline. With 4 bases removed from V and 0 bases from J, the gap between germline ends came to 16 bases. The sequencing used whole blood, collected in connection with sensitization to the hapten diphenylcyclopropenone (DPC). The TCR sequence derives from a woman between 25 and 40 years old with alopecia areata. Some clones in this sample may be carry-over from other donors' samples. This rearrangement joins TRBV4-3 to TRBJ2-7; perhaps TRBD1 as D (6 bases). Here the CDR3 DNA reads TGCGCCAGCAGCCTAAGTCCCGGACAGCCCTCCTACGAGCAGTACTTC. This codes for CASSLSPGQPSYEQYF.